What follows are 30 T cell receptor beta chains derived from one specimen sequenced in a study of Graves' ophthalmopathy and Graves' hyperthyroidism. Amplification from RNA transcripts yielded the TCR beta CDR3 regions. An initial RT-PCR round employing HTBI primers preceded a second-round multiplex PCR. From the multiplex PCR reads, TCRdb called clonotypes with MiXCR, one entry per CDR3 protein. This sample has about 740,000 distinct CDR3 sequences; 40% occur once, and the top ten carry about 40%. Sequencing was done on a sample of peripheral blood. The receptors here all came from an adult man with Graves' ophthalmopathy.

This chain links TRBV7-9 with TRBJ1-1; TRBD1 matches 9 bases. This CDR3 spans 15 amino acids. The germline gives CDR1 SEHNR, CDR2 FQNEAQ (reference sequence). With V trimmed by 4 bases and J by 11 bases, 14 bases remained unmatched. CDR3: CASSSAGTGRLVAFF. In DNA, the CDR3 is TGTGCCAGCAGCTCAGCCGGGACAGGGAGGTTGGTGGCTTTCTTT.

This clonotype was counted only a few times. The rearrangement joins TRBV7-2 to TRBJ2-7; 10 bases are shared with TRBD2. The CDR3 runs to 15 residues. Looked up from germline, CDR1 is SGHTA and CDR2 is FQGNSA. Losses at the gene ends were 2 bases for V and 6 bases for J; bases not matched to a gene: 7. The CDR3 reads CASSLFSTSGSEQYF. CDR3 coding DNA: TGTGCCAGCAGCTTATTTTCGACTAGCGGGTCCGAGCAGTACTTC.

About this clonotype itself: A read error may explain this, as a much larger clone is one base away. The CDR3 sequence is CASSVVGRAPTEASF. CDR3 DNA: TGTGCCAGCAGCGTAGTTGGCAGGGCGCCCACTGAAGCTTCCTTT. The rearrangement joins TRBV5-1 to TRBJ1-1; the D gene is possibly TRBD1 (5 bases). Looked up from germline, CDR1 is SGHRS and CDR2 is YFSETQ. The CDR3 is 15 amino acids.

This clonotype has only a few counts. The rearrangement links TRBV7-9 to TRBJ1-3; D call uncertain. V dropped 5 bases and J dropped 6 bases, with 14 bases sitting between them. The CDR3 extends over 14 amino acids. Per the germline V gene, CDR1 is SEHNR and CDR2 is FQNEAQ (reference sequence). Here the CDR3 reads CASSIPGRENTIYF. CDR3 coding DNA: TGTGCCAGCAGCATCCCGGGGAGGGAAAACACCATATATTTT. Combining the CDR3 with reference TRBV7-9 and TRBJ1-3 gives the whole variable domain DTGVSQNPRHKITKRGQNVTFRCDPISEHNRLYWYRQTLGQGPEFLTYFQNEAQLEKSRLLSDRFSAERPKGSFSTLEIQRTEQGDSAMYLCASSIPGRENTIYFGEGSWLTVV.

The table lists this clonotype with a few counts. The genes are TRBV20-1 and TRBJ1-2; perhaps TRBD1 as D (6 bases). The ends were cut back, 5 bases at V and 4 bases at J, with 11 bases in the middle. CDR1 is DFQATT, CDR2 SNEGSKA, per germline (reference sequence). This CDR3 spans 12 amino acids. In DNA form, the CDR3 reads TGCAGTGCTGGACAGCAAACCTATGGCTACACCTTC. Its protein is CSAGQQTYGYTF.

This clonotype was seen only a few times. The chain joins TRBV9 to TRBJ2-5; 8 nucleotides align to TRBD2. Per the germline V gene, CDR1 is SGDLS and CDR2 is YYNGEE. The CDR3 totals 15 residues. The junction had 12 bases not matched to a gene; V was cut back by 4 bases and J by 7 bases. The CDR3 DNA is TGTGCCAGCAGCCCCCGCACAGGCGGGAGGACGACCCAGTACTTC. Protein: CASSPRTGGRTTQYF.

The chain is built from TRBV25-1 and TRBJ2-1, with TRBD1 identical over 11 bases. CDR1 and CDR2 (germline): MGHDK, SYGVNS. V was clipped by 7 bases and J by 7 bases; unmatched bases: 12. This CDR3 contains 16 residues. The CDR3 DNA reads TGTGCCAGCACCCCAGGTGCCGGACAGGGGGCAAATGAGCAGTTCTTC. Amino acids: CASTPGAGQGANEQFF.

The chain employs TRBV2 and TRBJ1-2; D perhaps matches TRBD1 (6 bases). The CDR3 extends over 14 amino acids. Trimming removed 8 bases at V and 2 bases at J, with 15 bases between. Germline V gene sequence: CDR1 SNHLY, CDR2 FYNNEI. The CDR3 protein is CASLERGINYGYTF. The CDR3 DNA sequence: TGTGCCAGCTTAGAAAGGGGGATCAACTATGGCTACACCTTC.

At least ten counts were recorded for this clonotype. At one of its ends the junction is not consistent with the germline gene, which may arise from a read error. The chain carries TRBV10-3 and TRBJ2-6; 7 positions agree with TRBD1. Germline V gives CDR1 ENHRY, CDR2 SYGVKD. The CDR3 spans 16 residues. CDR3 sequence reads: CAISESGGTGANVLTF. The CDR3 nucleotides read TGTGCCATCAGCGAGTCAGGGGGAACTGGGGCCAACGTCCTGACTTTC.

Comments on this clonotype: An end of the junction does not agree with germline; a read error may underlie this. The genes are TRBV2 and TRBJ2-7, with 8 bases identical to TRBD2. The CDR3 totals 15 residues. From germline, CDR1 is SNHLY and CDR2 FYNNEI. The CDR3 region is CASSEEVAGGLSTFF. CDR3 DNA sequence: TGTGCCAGCAGTGAAGAAGTGGCGGGAGGCCTCTCAACTTTCTTC.

V and J are TRBV12-3 or TRBV12-4 and TRBJ1-1, with D possibly matching TRBD1 (5 bases). The V gene lost 6 bases and the J gene lost 4 bases, with 18 bases spanning the gap. The CDR3 runs 15 residues. DNA of the CDR3: TGTGCCAGCAGCGTTGTCGGGGCGAGGGGCACTGAAGCTTTCTTT. This translates into CASSVVGARGTEAFF.

In its sample, this clonotype was seen a few times. The chain employs TRBV7-6 and TRBJ2-7; 8 positions match TRBD1. The V gene's germline CDR1 is SGHVS and CDR2 FNYEAQ. With 5 bases clipped from V and 3 bases from J, the junction kept 12 bases outside the gene matches. This CDR3 has 16 amino acids. CDR3 coding DNA: TGTGCCAGCAGCCAAGGTACGGCAGGGGGCTTCTACGAGCAGTACTTC. Encoded protein: CASSQGTAGGFYEQYF.

There are many counts of this clonotype. V is TRBV10-3 and J is TRBJ1-2; 9 nucleotides match TRBD1. The CDR3 length is 15 residues. The J segment lost 3 bases and the V segment lost 3 bases, leaving 5 bases of the junction unmatched. CDR1 is ENHRY and CDR2 is SYGVKD in the germline V gene. CDR3 region: CAISETGGWDYGYTF. The DNA of the CDR3 is TGTGCCATCAGTGAAACAGGGGGCTGGGACTATGGCTACACCTTC.

This clonotype occurred once. The chain is built from TRBV2 and TRBJ2-1, with 8 bases that match TRBD2. The V gene's germline CDR1 is SNHLY and CDR2 FYNNEI. Trimming removed 4 bases from V and 7 bases from J; junction bases left unmatched: 6. This CDR3 contains 14 residues. CDR3 coding DNA: TGTGCCAGCAGTGGTCGGGGGGGCCGGAATGAGCAGTTCTTC. It encodes CASSGRGGRNEQFF.

The J gene is TRBJ1-3, the V gene TRBV25-1; TRBD1 matches 9 bases. From germline, CDR1 is MGHDK and CDR2 SYGVNS. This CDR3 has 16 residues. J gave up 0 bases and V 1 base, and 1 base lay outside the gene matches. CDR3 residues: CASSELTGGSGNTIYF. CDR3 nucleotide sequence: TGTGCCAGCAGTGAATTGACAGGGGGCTCTGGAAACACCATATATTTT.

This clonotype was recorded a few times. The CDR3 loop reads CASSFRQGIAYEQYF. Written as DNA, the CDR3 is TGTGCCAGCAGCTTCCGACAGGGTATAGCCTACGAGCAGTACTTC. The chain links TRBV5-4 to TRBJ2-7; 7 positions match TRBD1. This CDR3 spans 15 amino acids. Germline V gene lookup returns CDR1 SGHNT and CDR2 YYREEE (reference sequence). Losses at the gene ends were 2 bases for V and 2 bases for J; bases not matched to a gene: 7.

This clonotype was observed at least ten times. The CDR3, as DNA: TGTGCATGTGGGGGACAGGGCAATCAGCCCCAGCATTTT. It specifies CACGGQGNQPQHF. The chain is built from TRBV25-1 and TRBJ1-5; 8 nucleotides match TRBD1. The CDR3 totals 13 residues. Looked up from germline, CDR1 is MGHDK and CDR2 is SYGVNS.

This clonotype occurred a few times. V is TRBV7-9 and J is TRBJ2-7; D is perhaps TRBD2 (5 bases). This CDR3 is 14 amino acids long. V was clipped by 3 bases and J by 0 bases, with 9 bases between them. The germline V gene encodes CDR1 SEHNR and CDR2 FQNEAQ (reference sequence). The CDR3 DNA sequence: TGTGCCAGCAGCTTGAAGAGGGACTCCTACGAGCAGTACTTC. This encodes CASSLKRDSYEQYF.

This clonotype was seen many times. J is TRBJ1-2 and V is TRBV10-3, with D uncertain. Germline CDR1 ENHRY, CDR2 SYGVKD. The CDR3 totals 11 residues. Trimming cost V 10 bases and J 8 bases, with 14 bases left between them. CDR3 in DNA: TGTGCCAGCAGGACGGGGAACGGCTACACCTTC. Translation gives CASRTGNGYTF.

The V and J genes are TRBV2 and TRBJ2-7; 10 positions agree with TRBD1. There are 17 residues in the CDR3. V lost 5 bases, J lost 5 bases, and 15 bases stayed unmatched. Germline assignment: CDR1 SNHLY and CDR2 FYNNEI. CDR3 residues: CASSYSSGGQGPDEQYF. The CDR3 DNA is TGTGCCAGCAGTTACTCGAGTGGGGGACAGGGGCCGGACGAGCAGTACTTC.

This clonotype was seen at least ten times. The chain uses TRBV20-1 and TRBJ1-5; D is possibly TRBD1 (5 bases). V lost 6 bases and J 2 bases, leaving 14 bases between the germline ends. The CDR3 runs 14 residues. Germline-derived CDR1 and CDR2 are DFQATT and SNEGSKA (reference sequence). The CDR3 spells CSAAGTGGNQPQHF. The CDR3 DNA is TGCAGTGCCGCCGGGACCGGGGGCAATCAGCCCCAGCATTTT.

Notes on this clonotype: A read error may produce the germline difference seen at one junction end. The chain combines TRBV10-3 with TRBJ2-2, with a weak D call TRBD1 (6 bases). Germline lookup yields CDR1 ENHRY and CDR2 SYGVKD. The CDR3 spans 15 residues. In DNA, the CDR3 is TGTGCCAGCAGTTGGCAGGGGACAAACACCGGGGAGCTGTTTTTT. Protein: CASSWQGTNTGELFF.

V gene TRBV10-3 combines with J gene TRBJ1-1; D is unclear. V shed 5 bases and J shed 1 base, with 11 bases lying between them. The CDR3 sequence is 14 residues long. Germline V gene sequence: CDR1 ENHRY, CDR2 SYGVKD. The CDR3 sequence: CAISTWQANTEAFF. CDR3 DNA sequence: TGTGCCATCAGTACCTGGCAGGCGAACACTGAAGCTTTCTTT.

The chain combines TRBV5-4 with TRBJ2-7; possible D gene TRBD1, 6 bases. The CDR3 spans 15 residues. Germline assignment: CDR1 SGHNT and CDR2 YYREEE (reference sequence). V lost 1 base and J lost 2, with 13 bases in between. The CDR3 here is CASSLHQGSAYEQYF. DNA of the CDR3: TGTGCCAGCAGCTTGCATCAGGGGTCCGCCTACGAGCAGTACTTC.

This clonotype was seen ten or more times. At one end, the junction sequence differs from germline, possibly due to a read error. The chain couples TRBV7-9 to TRBJ2-7; the D gene is possibly TRBD1 (5 bases). Germline lookup yields CDR1 SEHNR and CDR2 FQNEAQ (reference sequence). This CDR3 has 16 amino acids. CDR3 loop: CASSSQTLRGSSEQYF. CDR3 coding DNA: TGTGCCAGCAGCTCCCAGACCCTAAGGGGTTCCTCCGAGCAGTACTTC.

This clonotype was seen a few times. The chain uses TRBV7-3 and TRBJ2-5; D might be TRBD2 (7 bases). CDR3 length equals 17 residues. The germline gives CDR1 SGHTA, CDR2 FQGTGA. Trimming pared 4 bases from V and 7 bases from J, leaving 25 bases between. The CDR3 nucleotides read TGTGCCAGCAGCTCTACTCCCACAGCTAGCGGAGGGGGGACCCAGTACTTC. Encoded protein: CASSSTPTASGGGTQYF.

This clonotype was counted ten times or more. The chain joins TRBV9 to TRBJ1-2, with D possibly TRBD1 on 5 matching bases. Per germline, CDR1 SGDLS and CDR2 YYNGEE. The V gene lost 1 base and the J gene lost 4 bases, with 11 bases spanning the gap. The CDR3 extends over 14 amino acids. In DNA, the CDR3 is TGTGCCAGCAGCGTATCGGGGGAACTCTATGGCTACACCTTC. Translated: CASSVSGELYGYTF. Full variable domain (rest looked up from reference TRBV9 and TRBJ1-2): DSGVTQTPKHLITATGQRVTLRCSPRSGDLSVYWYQQSLDQGLQFLIQYYNGEERAKGNILERFSAQQFPDLHSELNLSSLELGDSALYFCASSVSGELYGYTFGSGTRLTVV.

The chain is built from TRBV29-1 and TRBJ2-5; D is perhaps TRBD1 (5 bases). Per the germline V gene, CDR1 is SQVTM and CDR2 is ANQGSEA. The CDR3 sequence is 11 residues long. The V gene lost 8 bases and the J gene lost 0 bases, with 7 bases spanning the gap. The DNA for the CDR3 is TGCAGCCTGACAGACCAAGAGACCCAGTACTTC. Amino acid sequence: CSLTDQETQYF.

This clonotype was recorded at least ten times. A much more abundant neighbour one base away suggests this may be a read error. This sequence joins TRBV2 and TRBJ1-2; D is ambiguous. The CDR3 is 13 residues long. CDR1 and CDR2 (germline): SNHLY, FYNNEI. Trimming cost V 3 bases and J 2 bases, with 7 bases left between them. The CDR3 nucleotides are TGTGCCAGCAGTGATGACGGGAACTATGGCTACACCTTC. Translation gives CASSDDGNYGYTF.

The table lists this clonotype with a few counts. The chain joins TRBV5-1 to TRBJ1-3; D is ambiguous. Trimming stripped 4 bases from V and 2 bases from J, with 13 bases between. CDR3 size: 15 residues. Germline loops: CDR1 SGHRS, CDR2 YFSETQ. The CDR3 is CASSRTISPGNTIYF. CDR3 DNA: TGCGCCAGCAGCCGGACCATCTCCCCTGGAAACACCATATATTTT.